This passage covers 2 T cell receptor beta chains from one sample sequenced in a study of cytomegalovirus exposure and HLA in healthy donors. 60 Vbeta and 13 Jbeta primers were used in PCR. Sequencing used immunoSEQ multiplex PCR; TCRdb keeps in-frame clones, though not all of them. The sample has roughly 100,000 clones, and its top ten clones hold about 3%. Sequencing used PBMCs. These receptors were taken from a middle-aged man in good health and CMV-seronegative.

The chain carries TRBV30 and TRBJ1-2; weak D call: TRBD1 (5 bases). Germline loops: CDR1 GTSNPN, CDR2 SVGIG (reference sequence). V lost 0 bases, J lost 1 base, and 12 bases lay in between. The CDR3 runs to 15 residues. The CDR3 loop reads CAWSVRTTDNYGYTF. CDR3 nucleotide sequence: TGTGCCTGGAGTGTGCGGACAACTGATAACTATGGCTACACCTTC.

The chain carries TRBV7-9 and TRBJ2-7; tentatively, D is TRBD1 (6 bases). This CDR3 spans 13 amino acids. Looked up from germline, CDR1 is SEHNR and CDR2 is FQNEAQ (reference sequence). V was pared by 5 bases and J by 7 bases, with 15 bases between. The CDR3 spells CASSQTVGGEQYF. The CDR3 nucleotides read TGTGCCAGCAGCCAAACGGTAGGGGGAGAGCAGTACTTC.